This record concerns one TCR beta chain sequence. Its antigen is unknown. This sample is drawn from a study of T-cell reconstitution after alpha-beta-depleted transplantation in children. General study points: Reportedly, alpha-beta T cells present about two months post-transplant originated from several hundred expanded clones of graft origin.

Unique molecular identifiers were incorporated into the prepared TCRbeta library. One entry per CDR3 protein, called by TCRdb with MiXCR from the PCR reads. The sample comprises 550,000 to 800,000 distinct CDR3 sequences, less than 15% of which are singletons, and 0.79% rests with the top ten. The CDR3 contains 18 residues. Germline assignment: CDR1 KGHSH and CDR2 LQKENI. The trim removed 5 bases at V and 0 bases at J, leaving 9 bases unmatched. Source: PBMCs, taken before TCRalphabeta/CD19-depleted stem cell transplant. The V and J genes are TRBV18 and TRBJ2-4; 11 bases are shared with TRBD1. This sequence originates from a girl aged 2-9 years with congenital amegakaryocytic thrombocytopenia, due to receive a stem cell transplant. The CDR3 loop is CASSTGTGGALAKNIQYF. The CDR3 nucleotides are TGTGCCAGCTCAACCGGGACAGGGGGGGCACTAGCCAAAAACATTCAGTACTTC.